What follows describes a single TCR beta chain. Its antigen is still unknown. The sample is drawn from a study of PD-L1 blockade in urothelial cancer. On the study more broadly: Researchers looked at the blood 3 weeks (second dose) and 6 weeks after treatment began. Study-wide results and limits: Tumor-associated clones in the blood of durable-benefit patients grew more at 3 weeks.

Repertoires were generated with immunoSEQ multiplex PCR, while TCRdb's copy carries only in-frame clones and drops some. The sample gives about 45,000 clones, roughly 82% of which show up once; about 13% is in the top ten. The CDR3 contains 14 residues. Germline V CDR1 and CDR2: SGHRS, YFSETQ. V lost 8 bases and J lost 4; bases outside the gene matches: 9. Time point given: peripheral blood 6 weeks after treatment start. Every patient provided from 1 to 8 samples, collected pretreatment and on-treatment. The sequencing used PBMCs, collected around atezolizumab (anti-PD-L1) treatment. The rearrangement joins TRBV5-1 to TRBJ2-1; 7 bases line up with TRBD2. The sequence was collected from a man aged 60 to 75 with urothelial cancer. The CDR3: CASSTSQEYNEQFF. As DNA, the CDR3 is TGCGCCAGTTCGACTAGCCAGGAATACAATGAGCAGTTCTTC.